The clone carrying this TCR beta chain was detected a few times. The sample originates from a study of blood T cell repertoires in COVID-19. The table came from immunoSEQ multiplex PCR; TCRdb's copy has only in-frame clones and leaves some out. This sample has over 150,000 clones, with around 73% found just once. The CDR3 is made up of 14 amino acids. Germline assignment: CDR1 SGHRS and CDR2 YFSETQ. Trimming cost V 1 base and J 0 bases, with 7 bases left between them. The V call is TRBV5-1, the J call TRBJ1-1; D is unclear. Sequenced input: PBMCs or T cells enriched from blood (not recorded which). The sequence derives from a woman aged 45-59 years who had recovered from COVID-19. The CDR3 DNA reads TGCGCCAGCAGCTTGTCGAACATGAACACTGAAGCTTTCTTT. This codes for CASSLSNMNTEAFF.